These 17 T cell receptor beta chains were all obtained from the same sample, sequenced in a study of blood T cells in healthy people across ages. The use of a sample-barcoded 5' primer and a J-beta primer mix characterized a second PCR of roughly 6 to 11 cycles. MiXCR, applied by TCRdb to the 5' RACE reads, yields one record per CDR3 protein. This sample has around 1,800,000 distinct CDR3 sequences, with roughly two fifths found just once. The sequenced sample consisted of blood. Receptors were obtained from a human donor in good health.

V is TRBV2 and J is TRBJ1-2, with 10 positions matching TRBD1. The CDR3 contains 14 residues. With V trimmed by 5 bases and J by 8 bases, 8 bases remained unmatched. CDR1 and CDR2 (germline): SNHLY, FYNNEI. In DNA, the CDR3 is TGTGCCAGCAGTACCGGCCCGGGACAGGGGGGCTACACCTTC. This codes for CASSTGPGQGGYTF. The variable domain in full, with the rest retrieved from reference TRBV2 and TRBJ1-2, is EPEVTQTPSHQVTQMGQEVILRCVPISNHLYFYWYRQILGQKVEFLVSFYNNEISEKSEIFDDQFSVERPDGSNFTLKIRSTKLEDSAMYFCASSTGPGQGGYTFGSGTRLTVV.

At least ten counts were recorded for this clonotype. The CDR3 DNA follows: TGTGCCAGCAGCTTAGGGACCGCCACAGATACGCAGTATTTT. Its translation: CASSLGTATDTQYF. The V and J genes are TRBV5-6 and TRBJ2-3; possibly TRBD1 or TRBD2 for D (5 bases each). V was cut by 2 bases and J by 2 bases, with 9 bases left in between. Germline loops: CDR1 SGHDT, CDR2 YYEEEE. CDR3 length: 14 residues.

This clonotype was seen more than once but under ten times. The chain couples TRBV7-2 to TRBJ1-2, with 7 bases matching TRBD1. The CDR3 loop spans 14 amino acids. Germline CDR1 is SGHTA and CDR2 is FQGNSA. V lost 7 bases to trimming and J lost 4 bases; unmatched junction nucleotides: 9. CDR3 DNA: TGTGCCAGCACCCGGGACAGCCTCCCCTATGGCTACACCTTC. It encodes CASTRDSLPYGYTF.

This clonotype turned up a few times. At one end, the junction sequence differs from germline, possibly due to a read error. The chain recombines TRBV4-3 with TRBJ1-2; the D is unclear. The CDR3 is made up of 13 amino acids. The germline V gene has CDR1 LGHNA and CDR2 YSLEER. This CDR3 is CASSPERNYGCTF. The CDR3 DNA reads TGCGCCAGCAGCCCGGAGAGGAACTATGGCTGCACCTTC.

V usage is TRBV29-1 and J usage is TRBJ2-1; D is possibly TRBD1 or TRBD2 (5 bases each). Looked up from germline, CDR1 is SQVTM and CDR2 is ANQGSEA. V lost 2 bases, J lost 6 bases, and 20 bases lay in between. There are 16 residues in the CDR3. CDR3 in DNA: TGCAGCGTTGAATCTCGGGGACGCCTTAGAATCAATGAGCAGTTCTTC. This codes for CSVESRGRLRINEQFF.

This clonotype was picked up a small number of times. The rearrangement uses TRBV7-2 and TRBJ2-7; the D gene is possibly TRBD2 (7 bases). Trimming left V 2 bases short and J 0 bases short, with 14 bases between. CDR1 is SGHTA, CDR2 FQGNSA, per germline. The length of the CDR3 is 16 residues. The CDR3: CASSLSGGAPSYEQYF. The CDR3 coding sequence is TGTGCCAGCAGCTTATCTGGGGGGGCCCCCTCCTACGAGCAGTACTTC.

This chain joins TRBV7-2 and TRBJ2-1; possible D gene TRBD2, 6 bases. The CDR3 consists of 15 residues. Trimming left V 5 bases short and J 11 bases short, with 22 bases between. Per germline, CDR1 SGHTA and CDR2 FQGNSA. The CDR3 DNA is TGTGCCAGCAGCACATGGGGGAGGACGACTACCCAGCAGTTCTTC. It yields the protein CASSTWGRTTTQQFF. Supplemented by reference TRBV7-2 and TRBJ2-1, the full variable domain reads GAGVSQSPSNKVTEKGKDVELRCDPISGHTALYWYRQSLGQGLEFLIYFQGNSAPDKSGLPSDRFSAERTGGSVSTLTIQRTQQEDSAVYLCASSTWGRTTTQQFFGPGTRLTVL.

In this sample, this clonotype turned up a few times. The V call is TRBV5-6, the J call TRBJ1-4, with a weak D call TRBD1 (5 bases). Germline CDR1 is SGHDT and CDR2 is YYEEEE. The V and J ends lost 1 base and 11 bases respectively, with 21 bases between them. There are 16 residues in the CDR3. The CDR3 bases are TGTGCCAGCAGCTTGTGGGGCCAGAGTCAGCTAGGGAAACTGTTTTTT. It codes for CASSLWGQSQLGKLFF.

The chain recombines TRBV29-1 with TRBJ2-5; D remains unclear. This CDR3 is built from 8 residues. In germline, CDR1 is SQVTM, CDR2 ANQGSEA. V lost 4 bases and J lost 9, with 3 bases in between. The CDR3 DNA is TGCAGCGTTGGATCCCAGTACTTC. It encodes CSVGSQYF.

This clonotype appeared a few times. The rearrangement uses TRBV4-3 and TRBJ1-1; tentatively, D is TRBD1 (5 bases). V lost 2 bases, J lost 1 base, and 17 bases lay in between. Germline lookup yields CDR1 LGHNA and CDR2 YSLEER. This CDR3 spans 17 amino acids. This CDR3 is CASSQKATGDSNTEAFF. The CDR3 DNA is TGCGCCAGCAGCCAAAAGGCTACCGGGGACTCGAACACTGAAGCTTTCTTT.

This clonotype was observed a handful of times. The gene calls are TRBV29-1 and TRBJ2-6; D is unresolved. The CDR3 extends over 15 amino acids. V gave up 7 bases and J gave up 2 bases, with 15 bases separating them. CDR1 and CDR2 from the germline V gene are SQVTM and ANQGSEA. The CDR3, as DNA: TGCAGCGCCGAGACCCCTTGGGCTGGGGCCAACGTCCTGACTTTC. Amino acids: CSAETPWAGANVLTF.

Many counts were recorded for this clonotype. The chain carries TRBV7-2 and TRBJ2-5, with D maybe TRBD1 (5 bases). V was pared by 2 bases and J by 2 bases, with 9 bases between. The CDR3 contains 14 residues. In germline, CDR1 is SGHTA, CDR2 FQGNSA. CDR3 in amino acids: CASSLRSGQETQYF. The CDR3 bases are TGTGCCAGCAGCTTAAGGTCAGGGCAAGAGACCCAGTACTTC.

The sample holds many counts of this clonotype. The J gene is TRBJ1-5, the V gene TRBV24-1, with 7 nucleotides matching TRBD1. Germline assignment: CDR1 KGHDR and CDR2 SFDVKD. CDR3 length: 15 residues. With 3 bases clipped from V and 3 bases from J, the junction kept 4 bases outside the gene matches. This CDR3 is CATSDSQGVNQPQHF. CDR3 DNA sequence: TGTGCCACCAGTGATAGTCAGGGGGTCAATCAGCCCCAGCATTTT.

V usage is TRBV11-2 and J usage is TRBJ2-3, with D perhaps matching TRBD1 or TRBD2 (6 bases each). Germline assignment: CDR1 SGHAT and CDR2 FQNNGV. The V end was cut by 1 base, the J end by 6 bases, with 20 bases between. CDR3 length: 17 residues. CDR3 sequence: CASSLVGGRSLGDTQYF. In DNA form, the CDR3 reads TGTGCCAGCAGCTTAGTGGGGGGCAGATCGTTAGGGGATACGCAGTATTTT.

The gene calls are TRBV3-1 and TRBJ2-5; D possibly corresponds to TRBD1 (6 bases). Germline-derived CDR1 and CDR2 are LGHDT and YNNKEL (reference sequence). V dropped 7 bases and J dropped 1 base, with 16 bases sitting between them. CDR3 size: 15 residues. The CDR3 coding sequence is TGTGCCAGCACGTTCGGGTTGACAGGCCAAGAGACCCAGTACTTC. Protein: CASTFGLTGQETQYF.

CDR3 protein: CASSYSGRGSSGANVLTF. The CDR3 DNA follows: TGTGCCAGCAGTTACTCGGGCAGGGGGTCTTCTGGGGCCAACGTCCTGACTTTC. This chain uses TRBV6-2 or TRBV6-3 with TRBJ2-6, with 7 bases aligning to TRBD1. The V and J ends lost 0 bases and 1 base, in that order; junction bases with no gene match: 6. The CDR3 length is 18 residues. Germline CDR1 MNHEY, CDR2 SVGEGT.

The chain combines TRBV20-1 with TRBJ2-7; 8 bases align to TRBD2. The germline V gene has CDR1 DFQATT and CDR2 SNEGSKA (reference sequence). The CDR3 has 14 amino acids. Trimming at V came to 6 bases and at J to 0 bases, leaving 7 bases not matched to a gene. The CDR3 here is CSAKRGGSSYEQYF. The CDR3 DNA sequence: TGCAGTGCAAAACGGGGGGGCAGCTCCTACGAGCAGTACTTC.